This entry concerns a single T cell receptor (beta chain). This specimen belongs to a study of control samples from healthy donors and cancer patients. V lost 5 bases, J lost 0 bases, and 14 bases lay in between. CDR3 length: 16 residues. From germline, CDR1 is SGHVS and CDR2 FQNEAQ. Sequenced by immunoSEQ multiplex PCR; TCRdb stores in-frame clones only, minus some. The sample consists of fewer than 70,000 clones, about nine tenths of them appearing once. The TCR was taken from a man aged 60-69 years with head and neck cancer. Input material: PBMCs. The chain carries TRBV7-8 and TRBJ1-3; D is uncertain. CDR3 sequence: CASSKRLRSSGNTIYF. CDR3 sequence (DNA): TGTGCCAGCAGCAAGAGGTTAAGGAGCTCTGGAAACACCATATATTTT.